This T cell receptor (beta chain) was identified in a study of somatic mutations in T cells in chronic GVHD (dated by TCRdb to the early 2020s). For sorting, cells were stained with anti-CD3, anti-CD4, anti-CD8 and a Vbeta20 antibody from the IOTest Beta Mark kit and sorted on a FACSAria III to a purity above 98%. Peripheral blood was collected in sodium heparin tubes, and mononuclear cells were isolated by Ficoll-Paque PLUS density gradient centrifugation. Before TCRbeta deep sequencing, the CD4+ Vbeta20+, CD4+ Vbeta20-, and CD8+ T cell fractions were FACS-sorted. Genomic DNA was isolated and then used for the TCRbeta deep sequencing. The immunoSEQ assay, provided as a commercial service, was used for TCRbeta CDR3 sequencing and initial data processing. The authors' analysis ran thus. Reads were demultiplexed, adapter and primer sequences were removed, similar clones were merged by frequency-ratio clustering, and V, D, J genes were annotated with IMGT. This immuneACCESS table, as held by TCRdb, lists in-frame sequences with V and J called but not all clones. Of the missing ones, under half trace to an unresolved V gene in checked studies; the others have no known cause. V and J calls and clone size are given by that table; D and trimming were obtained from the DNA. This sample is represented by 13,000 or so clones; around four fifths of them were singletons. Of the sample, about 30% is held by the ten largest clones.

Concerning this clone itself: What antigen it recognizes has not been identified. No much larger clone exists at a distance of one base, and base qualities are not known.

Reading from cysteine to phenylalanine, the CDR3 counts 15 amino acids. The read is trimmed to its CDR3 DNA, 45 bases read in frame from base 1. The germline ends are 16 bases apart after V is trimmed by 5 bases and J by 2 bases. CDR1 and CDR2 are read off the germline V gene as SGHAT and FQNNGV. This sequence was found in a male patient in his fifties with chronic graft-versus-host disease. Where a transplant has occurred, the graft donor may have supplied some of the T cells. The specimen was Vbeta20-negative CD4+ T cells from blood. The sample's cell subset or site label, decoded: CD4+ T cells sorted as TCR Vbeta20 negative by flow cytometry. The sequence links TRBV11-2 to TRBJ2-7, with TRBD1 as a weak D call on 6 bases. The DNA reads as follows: TGTGCCAGCAGCCTCCAGACAGGAGGCACCTACGAGCAGTACTTC. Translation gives CASSLQTGGTYEQYF.